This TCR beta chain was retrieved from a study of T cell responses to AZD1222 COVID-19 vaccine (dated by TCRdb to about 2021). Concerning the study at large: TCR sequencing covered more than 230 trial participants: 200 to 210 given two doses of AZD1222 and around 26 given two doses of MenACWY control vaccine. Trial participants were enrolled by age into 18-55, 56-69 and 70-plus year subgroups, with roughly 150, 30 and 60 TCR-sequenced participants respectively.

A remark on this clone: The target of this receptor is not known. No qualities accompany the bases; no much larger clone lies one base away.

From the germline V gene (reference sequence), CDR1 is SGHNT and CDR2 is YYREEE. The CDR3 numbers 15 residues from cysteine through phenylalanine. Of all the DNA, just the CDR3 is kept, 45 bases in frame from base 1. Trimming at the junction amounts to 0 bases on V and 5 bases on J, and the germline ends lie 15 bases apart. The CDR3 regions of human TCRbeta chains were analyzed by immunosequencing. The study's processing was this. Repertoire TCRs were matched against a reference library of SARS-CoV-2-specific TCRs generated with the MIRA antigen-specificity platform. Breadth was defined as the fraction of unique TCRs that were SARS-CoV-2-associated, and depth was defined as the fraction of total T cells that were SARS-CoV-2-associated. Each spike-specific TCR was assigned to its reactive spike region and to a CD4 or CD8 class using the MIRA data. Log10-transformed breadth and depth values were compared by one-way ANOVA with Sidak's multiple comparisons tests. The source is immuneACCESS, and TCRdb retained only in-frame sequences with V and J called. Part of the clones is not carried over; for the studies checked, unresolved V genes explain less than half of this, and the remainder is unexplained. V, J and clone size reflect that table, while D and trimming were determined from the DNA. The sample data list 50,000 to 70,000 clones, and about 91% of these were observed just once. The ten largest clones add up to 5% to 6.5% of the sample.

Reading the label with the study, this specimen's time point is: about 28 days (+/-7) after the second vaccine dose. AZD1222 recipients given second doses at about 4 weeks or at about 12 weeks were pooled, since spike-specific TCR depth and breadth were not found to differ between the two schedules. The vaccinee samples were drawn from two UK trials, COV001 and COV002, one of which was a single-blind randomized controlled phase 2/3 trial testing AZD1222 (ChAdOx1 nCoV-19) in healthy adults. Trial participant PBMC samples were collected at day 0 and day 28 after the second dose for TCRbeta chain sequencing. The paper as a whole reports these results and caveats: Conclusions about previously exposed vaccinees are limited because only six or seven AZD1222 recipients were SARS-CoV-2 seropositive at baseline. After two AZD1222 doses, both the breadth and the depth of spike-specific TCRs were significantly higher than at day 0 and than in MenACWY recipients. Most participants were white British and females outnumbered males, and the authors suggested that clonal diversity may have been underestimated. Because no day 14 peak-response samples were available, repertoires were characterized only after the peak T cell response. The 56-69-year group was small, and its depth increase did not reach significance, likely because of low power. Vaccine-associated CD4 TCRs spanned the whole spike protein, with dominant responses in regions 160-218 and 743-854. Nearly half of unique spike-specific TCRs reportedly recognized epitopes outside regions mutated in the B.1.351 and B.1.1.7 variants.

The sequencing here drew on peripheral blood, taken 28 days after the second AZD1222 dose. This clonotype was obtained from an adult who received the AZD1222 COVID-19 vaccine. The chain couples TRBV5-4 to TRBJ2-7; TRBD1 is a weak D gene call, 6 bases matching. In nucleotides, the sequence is TGTGCCAGCAGCTTGGGCGGACAGAAGGCGGACGAGCAGTACTTC. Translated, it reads CASSLGGQKADEQYF.